These 24 T cell receptor beta chains originate from one sample sequenced in a study of shared clonotypes between healthy human individuals. The data were produced by immunoSEQ multiplex PCR, yet TCRdb's version contains in-frame clones alone and is incomplete. This sample has some 240,000 clones; about 69% occur once, and the top ten carry 11%. The sample consisted of memory CD4+ T cells sorted from blood. Subset of the sample: CD45RA-negative fraction. All receptors come from a man aged 30 to 45 in good health.

The chain carries TRBV5-1 and TRBJ1-1; no clear D gene. This CDR3 is built from 15 residues. Germline CDR1 SGHRS, CDR2 YFSETQ. The V end lost 1 base, the J end lost 0 bases, and 10 bases lay between the germline ends. CDR3 in DNA: TGCGCCAGCAGCTTGCTTTGGGGTATGAACACTGAAGCTTTCTTT. This translates into CASSLLWGMNTEAFF.

The chain uses TRBV2 and TRBJ2-1; D ambiguous. V lost 6 bases, J lost 4 bases, and 10 bases lay in between. CDR3 length: 13 residues. CDR1 is SNHLY, CDR2 FYNNEI, per germline. The CDR3 bases are TGTGCCAGCAGATTGGACGCTTACAATGAGCAGTTCTTC. Its protein is CASRLDAYNEQFF.

The rearrangement joins TRBV27 to TRBJ1-5, with D uncertain. Germline V lookup: CDR1 MNHEY, CDR2 SMNVEV (reference sequence). The germline V and J ends were trimmed by 2 bases and 2 bases, with 4 bases remaining between them. The CDR3 totals 13 residues. CDR3 DNA sequence: TGTGCCAGCAGTTTACAGGGCAATCAGCCCCAGCATTTT. Translating it yields CASSLQGNQPQHF.

This clone has just a few counts. V and J are TRBV7-8 and TRBJ2-7; 7 bases fit TRBD1. This CDR3 is 14 amino acids long. Losses at the gene ends were 2 bases for V and 7 bases for J; bases not matched to a gene: 8. Germline CDR1 is SGHVS and CDR2 is FQNEAQ. CDR3 in amino acids: CASSLLQGVWEQYF. The CDR3 region has the DNA TGTGCCAGCAGCTTATTGCAGGGGGTGTGGGAGCAGTACTTC.

The genes are TRBV5-6 and TRBJ2-1, with D possibly being TRBD2 (5 bases). The germline V gene has CDR1 SGHDT and CDR2 YYEEEE. The CDR3 contains 15 residues. The V end lost 4 bases, the J end lost 9 bases, and 20 bases lay between the germline ends. CDR3 bases: TGTGCCAGCAGCCGAGGGTTTGGAGACGGCGGTGAGCAGTTCTTC. Its protein is CASSRGFGDGGEQFF. Full variable domain (rest looked up from reference TRBV5-6 and TRBJ2-1): DAGVTQSPTHLIKTRGQQVTLRCSPKSGHDTVSWYQQALGQGPQFIFQYYEEEERQRGNFPDRFSGHQFPNYSSELNVNALLLGDSALYLCASSRGFGDGGEQFFGPGTRLTVL.

Details on this clone: One junction end disagrees with the germline gene, perhaps due to a read error. This chain links TRBV4-2 with TRBJ1-2; D unclear. The germline V gene encodes CDR1 LGHNA and CDR2 YNFKEQ. The CDR3 spans 14 residues. The CDR3 DNA sequence: TGTGCCAGCAGCCAAGATTTTAATGGCCGAGGGTCCCTCTTC. Translated: CASSQDFNGRGSLF.

The rearrangement uses TRBV29-1 and TRBJ1-3; D unclear. V was cut by 7 bases and J by 0 bases, with 7 bases left in between. Per germline, CDR1 SQVTM and CDR2 ANQGSEA. The CDR3 length is 12 residues. In DNA form, the CDR3 reads TGCAGCGCTACAAACTCTGGAAACACCATATATTTT. Protein sequence: CSATNSGNTIYF.

This clone has only a few counts. The chain is built from TRBV6-5 and TRBJ1-2; possible D gene TRBD1, 5 bases. This CDR3 has 14 residues. Trimming removed 6 bases at V and 3 bases at J, with 14 bases between. Germline CDR1 and CDR2: MNHEY and SVGAGI. The CDR3: CASRRRGGYYGYTF. As DNA, the CDR3 is TGTGCCAGCAGGAGGCGCGGGGGTTACTATGGCTACACCTTC.

The chain employs TRBV9 and TRBJ2-1; D call uncertain. The V gene lost 4 bases and the J gene lost 8 bases, with 19 bases spanning the gap. This CDR3 spans 15 amino acids. Germline-derived CDR1 and CDR2 are SGDLS and YYNGEE. CDR3 in DNA: TGTGCCAGCAGCACCTCCTTTAGTGGGTGGTATGAGCAGTTCTTC. Encoded protein: CASSTSFSGWYEQFF.

In regard to this clone: Different DNA sequences within this sample yield the same CDR3. The chain recombines TRBV29-1 with TRBJ2-5, with TRBD2 matching over 7 bases. The CDR3 sequence is 12 residues long. The V gene's germline CDR1 is SQVTM and CDR2 ANQGSEA. Losses at the gene ends were 3 bases for V and 5 bases for J; bases not matched to a gene: 3. The CDR3 here is CSVDGGSETQYF. CDR3 DNA: TGCAGCGTTGATGGCGGGAGCGAGACCCAGTACTTC.

As for this clone: Additional DNA sequences in this sample encode the identical CDR3. The chain is built from TRBV7-9 and TRBJ2-1; no reliable D call. CDR1 SEHNR and CDR2 FQNEAQ come from the germline V gene (reference sequence). Trimming pared 5 bases from V and 0 bases from J, leaving 11 bases between. The CDR3 has 15 amino acids. The CDR3 region has the DNA TGTGCCAGCAGCCCGGGCCGCAGCTCCTACAATGAGCAGTTCTTC. It encodes CASSPGRSSYNEQFF.

This clone was seen more than once but under ten times. The V gene is TRBV7-2, the J gene TRBJ2-5; no clear D gene. Trimming took 2 bases from V and 5 from J, leaving 6 bases between them. Germline V gene data show CDR1 as SGHTA and CDR2 as FQGNSA. The CDR3 spans 12 residues. CDR3 DNA: TGTGCCAGCAGCTTATTTACGGAGACCCAGTACTTC. Its protein product is CASSLFTETQYF.

This clone appeared a few times. The chain joins TRBV28 to TRBJ2-4; 7 bases are a match to TRBD1. The CDR3 totals 12 residues. V lost 4 bases to trimming and J lost 9 bases; unmatched junction nucleotides: 3. Germline CDR1 is MDHEN and CDR2 is SYDVKM. CDR3 amino acids: CASSYRGSIQYF. The DNA of the CDR3 is TGTGCCAGCAGTTACAGGGGCTCCATTCAGTACTTC.

This clone was found a few times. The V gene is TRBV18, the J gene TRBJ2-4; D remains ambiguous. The CDR3 has 13 residues. With 5 bases removed from V and 0 bases from J, the gap between germline ends came to 5 bases. The germline CDR1 and CDR2 sequences are KGHSH and LQKENI. CDR3 amino acids: CASSDLAKNIQYF. In DNA form, the CDR3 reads TGTGCCAGCTCAGATCTAGCCAAAAACATTCAGTACTTC.

J is TRBJ1-4 and V is TRBV30; D is undetermined. Deletions cut 0 bases from V and 7 bases from J, with 12 bases between. Germline CDR1 reads GTSNPN; CDR2 reads SVGIG (reference sequence). The CDR3 is 14 amino acids. The CDR3, as DNA: TGTGCCTGGAGTGTATCCGTTCCGGGTGAAAAACTGTTTTTT. Its protein product is CAWSVSVPGEKLFF.

In this sample, this clone turned up a few times. This rearrangement joins TRBV5-1 to TRBJ1-5; maybe TRBD1 (5 bases). V gave up 2 bases and J gave up 4 bases, with 10 bases separating them. The CDR3 has 14 amino acids. The germline V gene encodes CDR1 SGHRS and CDR2 YFSETQ. The CDR3 spells CASSLRGGNQPQHF. The CDR3 region has the DNA TGCGCCAGCAGCTTAAGGGGCGGTAATCAGCCCCAGCATTTT.

This chain connects TRBV16 to TRBJ2-2; TRBD2 matches at 8 bases. Germline CDR1 KGHSY, CDR2 FQNENV. V was clipped by 3 bases and J by 7 bases; unmatched bases: 7. This CDR3 contains 15 residues. CDR3 region: CASSQPGLVGGELFF. The CDR3 nucleotides are TGTGCCAGCAGCCAGCCGGGACTAGTAGGCGGGGAGCTGTTTTTT.

The chain is built from TRBV28 and TRBJ2-3; possible D gene TRBD1, 6 bases. Trimming cost V 5 bases and J 6 bases, with 21 bases left between them. The CDR3 consists of 16 residues. Looked up from germline, CDR1 is MDHEN and CDR2 is SYDVKM. The CDR3 DNA reads TGTGCCAGCAGTCCCCGTTGGGGGCCTGGGTGGGATACGCAGTATTTT. Translation gives CASSPRWGPGWDTQYF.

This rearrangement joins TRBV5-1 to TRBJ2-7; D is unclear. CDR1 is SGHRS, CDR2 YFSETQ, per germline. The V end lost 0 bases, the J end lost 5 bases, and 6 bases lay between the germline ends. There are 12 residues in the CDR3. For the CDR3, the DNA is TGCGCCAGCAGCTTGGAAGGGCACGAGCAGTACTTC. Its protein is CASSLEGHEQYF.

In the case of this clone: Other DNA sequences in this specimen translate into the identical CDR3. The gene calls are TRBV7-9 and TRBJ1-1; possible D gene TRBD1, 5 bases. Germline V gene data show CDR1 as SEHNR and CDR2 as FQNEAQ (reference sequence). The CDR3 length is 13 residues. V gave up 3 bases and J gave up 3 bases, with 8 bases separating them. The CDR3, as DNA: TGTGCCAGCAGCTTGACGGGGGACACTGAAGCTTTCTTT. Encoded protein: CASSLTGDTEAFF.

This sequence joins TRBV7-8 and TRBJ2-7; D perhaps matches TRBD2 (5 bases). Germline V lookup: CDR1 SGHVS, CDR2 FQNEAQ. This CDR3 has 12 residues. Between the trimmed V and J ends, which lost 3 bases and 9 bases, there was a span of 12 bases. The CDR3 here is CASSLGGSRQYF. The CDR3 DNA is TGTGCCAGCAGCTTGGGCGGGTCCAGGCAGTACTTC.

This chain uses TRBV29-1 with TRBJ1-5; 7 bases agree with TRBD1. J was trimmed by 0 bases and V by 7 bases; bases with no gene match: 6. CDR1 and CDR2 from the germline V gene are SQVTM and ANQGSEA. The CDR3 has 14 residues. Here the CDR3 reads CSAGDSYSNQPQHF. The CDR3 bases are TGCAGCGCCGGGGACAGCTATAGCAATCAGCCCCAGCATTTT.

The chain is built from TRBV28 and TRBJ1-1; D not resolved. The germline CDR1 and CDR2 sequences are MDHEN and SYDVKM. Trimming left V 1 base short and J 7 bases short, with 4 bases between. The CDR3 loop spans 11 amino acids. CDR3 sequence reads: CASSLYGEAFF. CDR3 nucleotides: TGTGCCAGCAGTTTATACGGTGAAGCTTTCTTT.

The V gene is TRBV2, the J gene TRBJ2-1; TRBD1 matches 7 bases. CDR1 SNHLY and CDR2 FYNNEI come from the germline V gene. V lost 5 bases and J lost 7; bases outside the gene matches: 5. The CDR3 extends over 13 amino acids. DNA of the CDR3: TGTGCCAGCAGTCCCGGGACAGAAAATGAGCAGTTCTTC. Residues: CASSPGTENEQFF.